This T cell receptor beta chain appears in the sequencing data of a study of neurological immune-mediated disorders. The study's findings and limits: Whereas HTLV-1-associated myelopathy showed the most TCR clonal expansion, multiple sclerosis showed the least, with levels below those of healthy controls.

This clonotype has ten or more counts. The antigen is undetermined. TCRdb independently ran MiXCR on the 5' RACE reads; one entry per CDR3 protein. Of some 120,000 distinct CDR3 sequences in the sample, roughly 3.1% are singletons; the top ten hold 1.3%. Germline-derived CDR1 and CDR2 are MGHRA and YSYEKL. CDR3 length: 15 amino acids. Trimming left V 0 bases short and J 0 bases short, with 8 bases between. The rearrangement joins TRBV4-1 to TRBJ1-2; no definite D call. The sample consisted of PBMCs. The source of this sequence is a woman in her twenties or thirties with multiple sclerosis. The CDR3 nucleotides read TGCGCCAGCAGCCAAGATCAGATGACTAACTATGGCTACACCTTC. Its translation: CASSQDQMTNYGYTF.